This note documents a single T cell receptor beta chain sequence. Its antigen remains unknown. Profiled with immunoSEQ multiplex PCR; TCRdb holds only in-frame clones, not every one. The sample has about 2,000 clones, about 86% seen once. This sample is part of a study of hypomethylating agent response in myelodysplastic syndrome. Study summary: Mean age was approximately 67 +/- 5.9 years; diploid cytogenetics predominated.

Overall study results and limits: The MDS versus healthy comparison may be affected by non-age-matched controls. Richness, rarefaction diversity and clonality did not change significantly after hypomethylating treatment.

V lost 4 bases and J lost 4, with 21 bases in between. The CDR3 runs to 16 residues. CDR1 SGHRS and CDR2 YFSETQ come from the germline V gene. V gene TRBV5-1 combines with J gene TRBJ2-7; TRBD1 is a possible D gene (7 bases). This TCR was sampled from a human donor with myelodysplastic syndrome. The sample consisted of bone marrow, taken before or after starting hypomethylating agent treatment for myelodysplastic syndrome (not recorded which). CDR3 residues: CASSAGPTQGTYEQYF. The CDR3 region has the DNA TGCGCCAGCAGCGCGGGGCCCACACAGGGGACTTACGAGCAGTACTTC.